This TCR beta chain was profiled in a study of breast tumors, draining lymph nodes, adjacent tissues. Findings and limits, study-wide: Tumor TCR diversity was below lymph nodes but above nontumor tissue.

MiXCR, applied by TCRdb to the multiplex PCR reads, yields one record per CDR3 protein. Among 200,000 or so distinct CDR3 sequences listed, roughly 31% were seen once. In the case of this clonotype: Its antigen is undetermined.

Axillary draining lymph nodes of breast cancer patients supplied the node samples. The sequenced sample was axillary lymph node tissue. The TCR was taken from a female donor with breast cancer. Some clones in this sample may be carry-over from other donors' samples.

The CDR3 loop reads CASSGRTQEDTEAFF. In DNA form, the CDR3 reads TGTGCCAGTAGCGGGCGAACTCAGGAGGACACTGAAGCTTTCTTT. This sequence joins TRBV19 and TRBJ1-1; D uncertain. CDR1 LNHDA and CDR2 SQIVND come from the germline V gene (reference sequence). This CDR3 region has 15 residues. Between the trimmed V and J ends, which lost 6 bases and 3 bases, there was a span of 17 bases.